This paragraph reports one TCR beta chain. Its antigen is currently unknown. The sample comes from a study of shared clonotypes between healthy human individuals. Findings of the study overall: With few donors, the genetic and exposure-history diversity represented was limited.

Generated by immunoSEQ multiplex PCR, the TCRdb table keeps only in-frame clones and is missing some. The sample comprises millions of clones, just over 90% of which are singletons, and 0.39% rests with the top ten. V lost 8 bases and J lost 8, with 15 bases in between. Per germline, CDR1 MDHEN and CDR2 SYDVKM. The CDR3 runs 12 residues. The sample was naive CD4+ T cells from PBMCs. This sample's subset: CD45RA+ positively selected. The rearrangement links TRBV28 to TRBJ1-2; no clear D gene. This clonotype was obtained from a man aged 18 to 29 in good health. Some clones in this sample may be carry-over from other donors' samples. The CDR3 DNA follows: TGTGCCAGCGTCCCCCTCACCGGCGGCTACACCTTC. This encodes CASVPLTGGYTF.